These T cell receptor beta chains were read from a single sample in a study of blood T cell repertoires in COVID-19. Repertoires were generated with immunoSEQ multiplex PCR, while TCRdb's copy carries only in-frame clones and drops some. The data contain about 180,000 clones, roughly 81% of them seen just once; the ten biggest clones take up about 12%. Specimen: peripheral blood. The receptors stem from an elderly woman with COVID-19, enrolled during active disease. The CDR3 runs from the conserved cysteine through the conserved F or W. The order of the fields is CDR3 length, V gene, clone size, J gene, D gene, CDR3 DNA, CDR3 protein. A D gene is named only where the DNA matches it firmly. Size values are once, few and many counts, or a class for expanded clones, and some rows have none.

>16|TRBV7-9|NA|TRBJ1-2|NA
TGTGCCAGCAGCTTAGAGTTCCCCGACAGAAACTATGGCTACACCTTC
CASSLEFPDRNYGYTF
>14|TRBV6-5|NA|TRBJ1-6|NA
TGTGCCAGCAGCCGCCGGGACATCCGATCACCCCTCCACTTT
CASSRRDIRSPLHF
>15|TRBV5-7|once|TRBJ2-7|TRBD2
TGTGCCAGCAGCTTGGGGACTAGCGGGAGACACGAGCAGTACTTC
CASSLGTSGRHEQYF
>16|TRBV7-6|few|TRBJ1-1|TRBD1
TGTGCCAGCAGCTTAGGACAGGGGAGAGGGAACACTGAAGCTTTCTTT
CASSLGQGRGNTEAFF
>10|TRBV6-5|NA|TRBJ1-2|NA
TGTGCCAGTCGGGGGATTGGCTACACCTTC
CASRGIGYTF
>17|TRBV14|NA|TRBJ2-7|TRBD1
TGTGCCAGCAGCTCTCGGATGCCGGGACAGGGTTTCTACGAGCAGTACTTC
CASSSRMPGQGFYEQYF
>14|TRBV27|NA|TRBJ2-3|NA
TGTGCCAGCAGTTTAAGGGACTCTGGGTCTACGCAGTATTTT
CASSLRDSGSTQYF
>13|TRBV14|few|TRBJ1-1|TRBD1
TGTGCCAGCAGCCGAATGGACAGGGCCAAAGCTTTCTTT
CASSRMDRAKAFF
>13|TRBV14|NA|TRBJ1-2|NA
TGTGCCAGCAGCCAAGGGGCAGGGGATGGCTACACCTTC
CASSQGAGDGYTF
>15|TRBV27|few|TRBJ1-1|NA
TGTGCCAGCAGTCCGTACGGCGGGGGTGAGACTGAAGCTTTCTTT
CASSPYGGGETEAFF
>17|TRBV4-3|NA|TRBJ1-6|NA
TGCGCCAGCAGCCAAGATCCCACAGGGCTTAATAATTCACCCCTCCACTTT
CASSQDPTGLNNSPLHF
>16|TRBV24-1|NA|TRBJ1-2|TRBD1
TGTGCCACCAGTGATGGACCGGGACAGGGGGCTGGAGGCTACACCTTC
CATSDGPGQGAGGYTF
>13|TRBV11-3|few|TRBJ2-2|NA
TGTGCCAGCAGCTTAGATCGTTTAGGGGAGCTGTTTTTT
CASSLDRLGELFF
>13|TRBV5-8|NA|TRBJ2-7|NA
TGTGCCAGCAGCTTGGGACGGGCCTACGAGCAGTACTTC
CASSLGRAYEQYF
>14|TRBV7-2|NA|TRBJ2-5|TRBD1
TGTGCCAGCAGTTACAGGGGGCTCGTAGAGACCCAGTACTTC
CASSYRGLVETQYF
>15|TRBV19|NA|TRBJ2-3|TRBD1
TGTGCCAGTAGTTCAGGACAGGGGGCCGGAGATACGCAGTATTTT
CASSSGQGAGDTQYF
>15|TRBV6-5|NA|TRBJ1-3|NA
TGTGCCAGCAGTTACACGGGACTCTCTGGAAACACCATATATTTT
CASSYTGLSGNTIYF
>15|TRBV5-1|NA|TRBJ2-2|TRBD1
TGCGCCAGCAGCTTCCAGGGGGCTAACACCGGGGAGCTGTTTTTT
CASSFQGANTGELFF
>13|TRBV10-3|once|TRBJ2-7|NA
TGTGCCATCAGTGCATCAGGGGACTACGAGCAGTACTTC
CAISASGDYEQYF
>13|TRBV5-5|NA|TRBJ1-1|NA
TGTGCCAGCAGCTTGGGGGCCGGCACTGAAGCTTTCTTT
CASSLGAGTEAFF
>13|TRBV7-9|NA|TRBJ1-5|TRBD1
TGTGCCAGCAGCTCGACAGGGTCTCAGCCCCAGCATTTT
CASSSTGSQPQHF
>16|TRBV7-8|NA|TRBJ2-7|TRBD1
TGTGCCAGCAGCCGGCCGGGACAGGGGTTCGGCTACGAGCAGTACTTC
CASSRPGQGFGYEQYF
>13|TRBV7-9|NA|TRBJ2-7|NA
TGTGCCAGCAGCTTTTCTGGGGCGGGGGAGCAGTACTTC
CASSFSGAGEQYF
>16|TRBV7-6|few|TRBJ1-3|TRBD1
TGTGCCAGCAGCCCTCGACAGGGGGCGAGTGGAAACACCATATATTTT
CASSPRQGASGNTIYF
>12|TRBV12-1|few|TRBJ2-1|NA
TGTGCCAGCAGCGGACCTAGCCATGAGCAGTTCTTC
CASSGPSHEQFF
>18|TRBV18|NA|TRBJ1-4|NA
TGTGCCAGCTCCCCTACCACAGGGTCACAGAGAGTGAATGAAAAACTGTTTTTT
CASSPTTGSQRVNEKLFF
>15|TRBV6-5|NA|TRBJ1-1|NA
TGTGCCAGCAGCCCCCGAGGGGGGGGGAACACTGAAGCTTTCTTT
CASSPRGGGNTEAFF
>15|TRBV9|NA|TRBJ2-3|TRBD1
TGTGCCAGCAGCGTCACAGGGGGCCCCCCAGATACGCAGTATTTT
CASSVTGGPPDTQYF
>14|TRBV15|NA|TRBJ1-2|NA
TGTGCCACCAGCAGAGAGGAGGTTACAGGGGGCTACACCTTC
CATSREEVTGGYTF